Below are 22 T cell receptor beta chains sequenced from a single sample in a study of T cell responses to AZD1222 COVID-19 vaccine. This table comes from immunoSEQ multiplex PCR, and its TCRdb copy is limited to in-frame clones, with some not included. This sample has 150,000 to 200,000 clones, with 80% to 90% found just once. The sample in question was peripheral blood, obtained on day 0 of AZD1222 vaccination. The source of these receptors is an adult in good health.

V is TRBV18 and J is TRBJ2-1; TRBD2 aligns across 13 bases. The CDR3 totals 20 residues. The germline CDR1 and CDR2 sequences are KGHSH and LQKENI. V lost 3 bases to trimming and J lost 9 bases; unmatched junction nucleotides: 20. CDR3 bases: TGTGCCAGCTCACCCAGCGCACTAGCGGGGGGGCCTTATCAAAATCCTGAGCAGTTCTTC. Translation: CASSPSALAGGPYQNPEQFF.

The chain couples TRBV3-1 (or the pseudogene TRBV3-2) to TRBJ2-1; a weak D match, TRBD1 (5 bases). CDR3 length: 12 residues. The germline gives CDR1 LGHDT, CDR2 YNNKEL (reference sequence). The germline V and J ends were trimmed by 6 bases and 9 bases, with 12 bases remaining between them. The CDR3 DNA sequence: TGTGCCAGCAGGACAGTCTCGGGTGAGCAGTTCTTC. Translated, it gives CASRTVSGEQFF.

This rearrangement joins TRBV28 to TRBJ2-6; tentatively, D is TRBD1 (6 bases). Between the trimmed V and J ends, which lost 6 bases and 1 base, there was a span of 10 bases. The CDR3 length is 15 residues. Germline V lookup: CDR1 MDHEN, CDR2 SYDVKM. The CDR3 here is CASSPTGSGANVLTF. The CDR3 region has the DNA TGTGCCAGCAGCCCCACAGGGTCTGGGGCCAACGTCCTGACTTTC.

V usage is TRBV2 and J usage is TRBJ2-1, with unresolved D. V was trimmed by 7 bases and J by 6 bases, leaving 13 bases between them. Germline-derived CDR1 and CDR2 are SNHLY and FYNNEI. The CDR3 contains 13 residues. The CDR3 nucleotides read TGTGCCAGCAACACGGGTGTCGGCAATGAGCAGTTCTTC. Amino acids: CASNTGVGNEQFF.

This chain joins TRBV6-4 and TRBJ2-7; 7 bases align to TRBD2. Per the germline V gene, CDR1 is MRHNA and CDR2 is SNTAGT. After removal of 4 bases from V and 4 bases from J, the junction contained 10 bases not matched to a gene. There are 15 residues in the CDR3. The CDR3 DNA is TGTGCCAGCAGTGTAATAGCGGGCCAAGCGTACGAGCAGTACTTC. Protein sequence: CASSVIAGQAYEQYF.

The chain carries TRBV6-1 and TRBJ1-2; the D gene is possibly TRBD1 (5 bases). The CDR3 sequence is 15 residues long. Per germline, CDR1 MNHNS and CDR2 SASEGT. The V end lost 2 bases, the J end lost 10 bases, and 20 bases lay between the germline ends. This CDR3 is CASSEHGGDPQAYTF. The CDR3 DNA follows: TGTGCCAGCAGTGAACATGGCGGGGACCCACAGGCCTACACCTTC.

Details on this clone: Other DNA variants within this sample encode the same CDR3. The chain uses TRBV3-1 (or the pseudogene TRBV3-2) and TRBJ2-6; D gene unclear. The germline V and J ends were trimmed by 0 bases and 0 bases, with 3 bases remaining between them. The CDR3 is 15 amino acids. In germline, CDR1 is LGHDT, CDR2 YNNKEL (reference sequence). In nucleotides, the CDR3 is TGTGCCAGCAGCCAAGAGGGCTCTGGGGCCAACGTCCTGACTTTC. This gives the protein CASSQEGSGANVLTF.

V and J are TRBV6-5 and TRBJ1-6; possible D gene TRBD1, 5 bases. V was trimmed by 6 bases and J by 8 bases, leaving 11 bases between them. The CDR3 has 13 residues. CDR1 and CDR2 (germline): MNHEY, SVGAGI. This chain's CDR3 is CASSTKGDSPLHF. The CDR3 coding sequence is TGTGCCAGCAGCACAAAAGGGGATTCACCCCTCCACTTT.

This chain uses TRBV7-6 with TRBJ1-2; unclear D gene. Germline-derived CDR1 and CDR2 are SGHVS and FNYEAQ. The length of the CDR3 is 15 residues. V was cut by 4 bases and J by 5 bases, with 17 bases left in between. Here the CDR3 DNA reads TGTGCCAGCAGCTCTGACTCTATTGTAACTTATGGCTACACCTTC. Translation: CASSSDSIVTYGYTF.

This rearrangement joins TRBV6-5 to TRBJ2-7; TRBD1 is a possible D gene (6 bases). From germline, CDR1 is MNHEY and CDR2 SVGAGI. V was clipped by 0 bases and J by 0 bases, with 12 bases between them. The CDR3 has 16 residues. CDR3 loop: CASSYSRGSSSYEQYF. DNA for the CDR3: TGTGCCAGCAGTTACTCGAGGGGGTCAAGCTCCTACGAGCAGTACTTC.

The rearrangement uses TRBV27 and TRBJ1-2, with 11 positions matching TRBD1. Unmatched junction bases numbered 9, after V lost 5 bases and J lost 4 bases. CDR3 size: 16 residues. Germline V CDR1 and CDR2: MNHEY, SMNVEV (reference sequence). The CDR3 DNA reads TGTGCCAGCAGTCCACAGGACAGGGGGCGCATCTATGGCTACACCTTC. This translates into CASSPQDRGRIYGYTF.

V gene TRBV25-1 combines with J gene TRBJ2-3; 10 bases match TRBD2. Trimming removed 1 base from V and 2 bases from J; junction bases left unmatched: 9. The CDR3 has 18 amino acids. In germline, CDR1 is MGHDK, CDR2 SYGVNS. This CDR3 reads CASSEFSGRSVFTDTQYF. CDR3 bases: TGTGCCAGCAGTGAATTTAGCGGGAGGTCTGTTTTCACAGATACGCAGTATTTT.

The DNA of the CDR3 is TGTGCCAGCAGTTACCTGAGCAATGAGCAGTTCTTC. It encodes CASSYLSNEQFF. V gene TRBV6-2 or TRBV6-3 combines with J gene TRBJ2-1; D unresolved. The CDR3 extends over 12 amino acids. In germline, CDR1 is MNHEY, CDR2 SVGEGT. V lost 2 bases and J lost 6, with 5 bases in between.

The chain employs TRBV7-8 and TRBJ2-7; D not certain. CDR1 and CDR2 from the germline V gene are SGHVS and FQNEAQ. Trimming stripped 2 bases from V and 1 base from J, with 24 bases between. CDR3 size: 19 residues. The CDR3 nucleotides are TGTGCCAGCAGCTTAAACAGAAGGGCCGACCGAAGGTTATCCTACGAGCAGTACTTC. Protein: CASSLNRRADRRLSYEQYF.

The gene calls are TRBV6-5 and TRBJ1-1; maybe TRBD1 (6 bases). The CDR3 covers 14 residues. V was cut by 7 bases and J by 3 bases, with 15 bases left in between. Per germline, CDR1 MNHEY and CDR2 SVGAGI. The CDR3 nucleotides read TGTGCCAGCAACCAACAGGGTCGTGACACTGAAGCTTTCTTT. It specifies CASNQQGRDTEAFF.

CDR3 protein: CASSPFGFAAGGDNEQFF. CDR3 nucleotide sequence: TGTGCCAGCAGTCCCTTCGGATTTGCAGCGGGAGGGGACAATGAGCAGTTCTTC. The chain has TRBV6-6 and TRBJ2-1; 10 nucleotides agree with TRBD2. This CDR3 region has 18 residues. The ends lost 5 bases at V and 5 bases at J; junction bases unmatched: 15. Germline CDR1 MNHNY, CDR2 SVGAGI (reference sequence).

The chain employs TRBV27 and TRBJ2-1; D possibly uses TRBD1 or TRBD2 (6 bases each). Germline V CDR1 and CDR2: MNHEY, SMNVEV (reference sequence). The CDR3 is 14 residues long. With 3 bases removed from V and 6 bases from J, the gap between germline ends came to 12 bases. The CDR3 coding sequence is TGTGCCAGCAGTTTTAAGGGGGGCCTCAATGAGCAGTTCTTC. Its protein product is CASSFKGGLNEQFF.

The chain has TRBV3-1 (or the pseudogene TRBV3-2) and TRBJ1-4; perhaps TRBD1 as D (5 bases). CDR3 length: 15 amino acids. Germline V gene sequence: CDR1 LGHDT, CDR2 YNNKEL (reference sequence). V was cut by 8 bases and J by 2 bases, with 15 bases left in between. CDR3 residues: CASLPTGGTNEKLFF. CDR3 in DNA: TGTGCCAGCCTGCCCACAGGAGGGACTAATGAAAAACTGTTTTTT.

The rearrangement uses TRBV4-3 and TRBJ2-2; 7 bases match TRBD2. Trimming took 0 bases from V and 5 from J; bases not matched to a gene: 6. This CDR3 region has 16 residues. Germline V CDR1 and CDR2: LGHNA, YSLEER. This CDR3 reads CASSQESGDGTGELFF. DNA of the CDR3: TGCGCCAGCAGCCAAGAAAGCGGGGACGGAACCGGGGAGCTGTTTTTT.

The CDR3 loop reads CAWSVKGNQPQHF. The CDR3 DNA reads TGTGCCTGGAGTGTAAAGGGGAATCAGCCCCAGCATTTT. This sequence joins TRBV30 and TRBJ1-5; D may be TRBD1 (5 bases). The germline V and J ends were trimmed by 0 bases and 4 bases, with 7 bases remaining between them. In germline, CDR1 is GTSNPN, CDR2 SVGIG (reference sequence). This CDR3 spans 13 amino acids.

The rearrangement links TRBV2 to TRBJ2-2; D tentatively reads TRBD1 or TRBD2 (6 bases each). The CDR3 runs to 17 residues. Germline V gene lookup returns CDR1 SNHLY and CDR2 FYNNEI. The V end was cut by 0 bases, the J end by 7 bases, with 18 bases between. The DNA of the CDR3 is TGTGCCAGCAGTGAAGCGCTTGATATCAGGGGAGGCGGGGAGCTGTTTTTT. Protein sequence: CASSEALDIRGGGELFF.

The V call is TRBV11-2, the J call TRBJ2-2, with TRBD2 identical over 8 bases. The germline V gene has CDR1 SGHAT and CDR2 FQNNGV. The length of the CDR3 is 17 residues. The V and J ends lost 5 bases and 0 bases, in that order; junction bases with no gene match: 8. The CDR3 sequence is CASSRGRGATNTGELFF. CDR3 in DNA: TGTGCCAGCAGCCGAGGGCGGGGGGCCACGAACACCGGGGAGCTGTTTTTT. Supplemented by reference TRBV11-2 and TRBJ2-2, the full variable domain reads EAGVAQSPRYKIIEKRQSVAFWCNPISGHATLYWYQQILGQGPKLLIQFQNNGVVDDSQLPKDRFSAERLKGVDSTLKIQPAKLEDSAVYLCASSRGRGATNTGELFFGEGSRLTVL.